Listed below are T cell receptor beta chains from one sample, sequenced in a study of blood T cell repertoires in COVID-19. Method: immunoSEQ multiplex PCR; TCRdb's copy keeps in-frame clones and lacks some. Counted here are 98,000 or so clones, about 88% occurring once; the ten biggest clones make up around 2%. The sample consisted of peripheral blood. The receptor set was obtained from a human donor in a cohort sampled during active COVID-19. CDR3s include the opening cysteine and the closing phenylalanine or tryptophan. A D gene is named only where the DNA matches it firmly. Rows give clone size only sometimes, using once, few, many, or a class for an expanded clone.

j_gene: TRBJ2-3; d_gene: .; v_gene: TRBV5-1; abundance: .; CDR3aa: CASSLGGSTDTQYF; CDR3nt: TGCGCCAGCAGCTTGGGGGGCAGCACAGATACGCAGTATTTT
j_gene: TRBJ1-2; d_gene: .; v_gene: TRBV7-3; abundance: .; CDR3aa: CASRDPWAHQSRGSFGYTF; CDR3nt: TGTGCCAGCAGAGACCCCTGGGCCCATCAAAGTAGGGGTTCCTTTGGCTACACCTTC
j_gene: TRBJ2-2; d_gene: .; v_gene: TRBV6-6; abundance: .; CDR3aa: CASSYLRPGITGELFF; CDR3nt: TGTGCCAGCAGTTATTTACGACCAGGAATCACCGGGGAGCTGTTTTTT
j_gene: TRBJ1-1; d_gene: .; v_gene: TRBV27; abundance: .; CDR3aa: CASRLMAVADTEAFF; CDR3nt: TGTGCCAGCCGTCTCATGGCAGTAGCAGACACTGAAGCTTTCTTT
j_gene: TRBJ2-5; d_gene: TRBD2; v_gene: TRBV2; abundance: .; CDR3aa: CASSASGGAGETQYF; CDR3nt: TGTGCCAGCAGTGCAAGCGGGGGGGCCGGTGAGACCCAGTACTTC
j_gene: TRBJ1-1; d_gene: TRBD1; v_gene: TRBV5-4; abundance: .; CDR3aa: CASSTGTGGNTEAFF; CDR3nt: TGTGCCAGCAGCACTGGGACAGGGGGGAACACTGAAGCTTTCTTT
j_gene: TRBJ1-3; d_gene: TRBD1; v_gene: TRBV6-5; abundance: .; CDR3aa: CASIRGTGSGNTIYF; CDR3nt: TGTGCCAGCATTCGGGGGACAGGCTCTGGAAACACCATATATTTT
j_gene: TRBJ1-2; d_gene: TRBD1; v_gene: TRBV28; abundance: few; CDR3aa: CASSLSHFDRDHGYTF; CDR3nt: TGTGCCAGCAGTTTATCCCACTTTGACAGGGACCATGGCTACACCTTC
j_gene: TRBJ2-1; d_gene: .; v_gene: TRBV7-3; abundance: .; CDR3aa: CASSLGSATIYNEQFF; CDR3nt: TGTGCCAGCAGCTTAGGTTCAGCGACCATCTACAATGAGCAGTTCTTC
j_gene: TRBJ2-5; d_gene: TRBD1; v_gene: TRBV15; abundance: once; CDR3aa: CATSKGRGRVETQYF; CDR3nt: TGTGCCACCAGCAAGGGCAGGGGGCGGGTAGAGACCCAGTACTTC
j_gene: TRBJ1-4; d_gene: .; v_gene: TRBV18; abundance: .; CDR3aa: CASSPPEGRTNEKLFF; CDR3nt: TGTGCCAGCTCACCCCCGGAGGGCAGGACTAATGAAAAACTGTTTTTT
j_gene: TRBJ2-2; d_gene: .; v_gene: TRBV7-9; abundance: .; CDR3aa: CAVSDYHTGELFF; CDR3nt: TGTGCGGTCTCCGACTATCACACCGGGGAGCTGTTTTTT
j_gene: TRBJ2-1; d_gene: .; v_gene: TRBV11-2; abundance: .; CDR3aa: CASSPDMSSYNEQFF; CDR3nt: TGTGCCAGCAGCCCCGACATGAGCTCCTACAATGAGCAGTTCTTC
j_gene: TRBJ2-5; d_gene: TRBD1; v_gene: TRBV3-1/TRBV3-2; abundance: few; CDR3aa: CASSQVGGDRVETQYF; CDR3nt: TGTGCCAGCAGCCAAGTGGGAGGGGACAGGGTAGAGACCCAGTACTTC
j_gene: TRBJ2-5; d_gene: TRBD2; v_gene: TRBV7-9; abundance: .; CDR3aa: CASSPGTSGGAVETQYF; CDR3nt: TGTGCCAGCAGCCCGGGGACTAGCGGGGGGGCGGTGGAGACCCAGTACTTC
j_gene: TRBJ2-3; d_gene: TRBD2; v_gene: TRBV7-2; abundance: .; CDR3aa: CASRATSGATDTQYF; CDR3nt: TGTGCCAGCAGGGCGACTAGCGGGGCAACAGATACGCAGTATTTT
j_gene: TRBJ1-3; d_gene: .; v_gene: TRBV9; abundance: .; CDR3aa: CASSPDGGPGLSGNTIYF; CDR3nt: TGTGCCAGCAGCCCCGACGGGGGGCCGGGCCTCTCTGGAAACACCATATATTTT
j_gene: TRBJ2-1; d_gene: TRBD2; v_gene: TRBV20-1; abundance: .; CDR3aa: CSASRTSGGPGTYNEQFF; CDR3nt: TGCAGTGCTAGTCGAACTAGCGGGGGGCCGGGAACCTACAATGAGCAGTTCTTC
j_gene: TRBJ2-1; d_gene: TRBD1; v_gene: TRBV29-1; abundance: .; CDR3aa: CSVATGGSYNEQFF; CDR3nt: TGCAGCGTTGCGACAGGGGGTTCCTACAATGAGCAGTTCTTC
j_gene: TRBJ2-7; d_gene: .; v_gene: TRBV18; abundance: .; CDR3aa: CASSPLEGPREQYF; CDR3nt: TGTGCCAGCTCACCCCTGGAGGGGCCGCGTGAGCAGTACTTC
j_gene: TRBJ1-2; d_gene: .; v_gene: TRBV28; abundance: .; CDR3aa: CASSRGYGYTF; CDR3nt: TGTGCCAGCAGTCGGGGATATGGCTACACCTTC
j_gene: TRBJ2-5; d_gene: .; v_gene: TRBV11-2; abundance: .; CDR3aa: CATSPGVEKTQYF; CDR3nt: TGTGCAACCTCCCCTGGAGTCGAAAAGACCCAGTACTTC
j_gene: TRBJ2-6; d_gene: .; v_gene: TRBV6-5; abundance: .; CDR3aa: CASIAGISGANVLTF; CDR3nt: TGTGCCAGCATTGCAGGGATCTCTGGGGCCAACGTCCTGACTTTC
j_gene: TRBJ2-3; d_gene: TRBD2; v_gene: TRBV4-1; abundance: .; CDR3aa: CASSQGLAGGTNTDTQYF; CDR3nt: TGCGCCAGCAGCCAGGGACTAGCGGGGGGCACTAACACAGATACGCAGTATTTT
j_gene: TRBJ1-5; d_gene: TRBD1; v_gene: TRBV6-5; abundance: .; CDR3aa: CASWGQTNQPQHF; CDR3nt: TGTGCCAGCTGGGGACAGACAAATCAGCCCCAGCATTTT
j_gene: TRBJ1-1; d_gene: .; v_gene: TRBV25-1; abundance: .; CDR3aa: CASSGDTANTEAFF; CDR3nt: TGTGCCAGCAGTGGGGACACAGCGAACACTGAAGCTTTCTTT
j_gene: TRBJ2-7; d_gene: TRBD1; v_gene: TRBV27; abundance: .; CDR3aa: CASSLSGTGDFEQYF; CDR3nt: TGTGCCAGCAGTTTATCCGGGACAGGGGACTTCGAGCAGTACTTC
j_gene: TRBJ1-1; d_gene: TRBD1; v_gene: TRBV19; abundance: .; CDR3aa: CASSIRQGRRNTEAFF; CDR3nt: TGTGCCAGTAGTATTCGACAGGGGCGTAGGAACACTGAAGCTTTCTTT
j_gene: TRBJ1-3; d_gene: TRBD1; v_gene: TRBV29-1; abundance: .; CDR3aa: CSVDGQGSGNTIYF; CDR3nt: TGCAGCGTCGATGGACAGGGCTCTGGAAACACCATATATTTT
j_gene: TRBJ2-7; d_gene: .; v_gene: TRBV3-1/TRBV3-2; abundance: .; CDR3aa: CASSQSRLSYEQYF; CDR3nt: TGTGCCAGCAGCCAAAGCAGGCTCTCCTACGAGCAGTACTTC
j_gene: TRBJ2-3; d_gene: TRBD1; v_gene: TRBV7-6; abundance: .; CDR3aa: CASSFRTGSADTQYF; CDR3nt: TGTGCCAGCAGCTTTCGGACAGGGTCCGCAGATACGCAGTATTTT
j_gene: TRBJ2-7; d_gene: TRBD2; v_gene: TRBV5-1; abundance: .; CDR3aa: CASSGYGLAGVSSYEQYF; CDR3nt: TGCGCCAGCAGCGGATATGGACTAGCGGGGGTAAGCTCCTACGAGCAGTACTTC
j_gene: TRBJ2-1; d_gene: .; v_gene: TRBV6-4; abundance: .; CDR3aa: CASSAHSGPSYNEQFF; CDR3nt: TGTGCCAGCAGTGCTCATAGCGGCCCCTCCTACAATGAGCAGTTCTTC
j_gene: TRBJ1-2; d_gene: .; v_gene: TRBV12-3/TRBV12-4; abundance: .; CDR3aa: CASSLGQYYGYTF; CDR3nt: TGTGCCAGCAGTTTAGGACAGTACTATGGCTACACCTTC
j_gene: TRBJ2-5; d_gene: TRBD2; v_gene: TRBV5-8; abundance: .; CDR3aa: CASRRDPGAGAEETQYF; CDR3nt: TGTGCCAGCAGGAGGGACCCCGGAGCGGGAGCTGAAGAGACCCAGTACTTC
j_gene: TRBJ1-3; d_gene: .; v_gene: TRBV4-1; abundance: .; CDR3aa: CASSQVQASGNTIYF; CDR3nt: TGCGCCAGCAGCCAAGTTCAGGCATCTGGAAACACCATATATTTT
j_gene: TRBJ2-1; d_gene: TRBD1; v_gene: TRBV9; abundance: .; CDR3aa: CASSAYGTDNEQFF; CDR3nt: TGTGCCAGCAGCGCCTACGGGACAGACAATGAGCAGTTCTTC
j_gene: TRBJ2-3; d_gene: TRBD1; v_gene: TRBV7-8; abundance: .; CDR3aa: CASGNDLGGGWTDTQYF; CDR3nt: TGTGCCAGCGGAAACGACTTAGGGGGCGGTTGGACAGATACGCAGTATTTT
j_gene: TRBJ2-1; d_gene: TRBD1; v_gene: TRBV2; abundance: .; CDR3aa: CASRGRDRANNEQFF; CDR3nt: TGTGCCAGCAGGGGCAGGGACAGGGCGAACAATGAGCAGTTCTTC
j_gene: TRBJ1-2; d_gene: .; v_gene: TRBV5-5; abundance: .; CDR3aa: CASRQGMINYGYTF; CDR3nt: TGTGCCAGCAGACAGGGAATGATTAACTATGGCTACACCTTC
j_gene: TRBJ1-1; d_gene: .; v_gene: TRBV5-5; abundance: .; CDR3aa: CASSLQGRTEAFF; CDR3nt: TGTGCCAGCAGCTTGCAGGGCCGAACTGAAGCTTTCTTT
j_gene: TRBJ2-5; d_gene: TRBD2; v_gene: TRBV2; abundance: .; CDR3aa: CASAWGGPETQYF; CDR3nt: TGTGCCAGCGCCTGGGGGGGACCGGAGACCCAGTACTTC
j_gene: TRBJ1-2; d_gene: .; v_gene: TRBV6-5; abundance: once; CDR3aa: CASKAGPNYGYTF; CDR3nt: TGTGCCAGCAAGGCAGGCCCTAACTATGGCTACACCTTC
j_gene: TRBJ1-3; d_gene: TRBD1; v_gene: TRBV2; abundance: .; CDR3aa: CACYPQQGWAGNTIYF; CDR3nt: TGTGCCTGCTACCCCCAACAGGGGTGGGCTGGAAACACCATATATTTT
j_gene: TRBJ2-7; d_gene: .; v_gene: TRBV5-1; abundance: .; CDR3aa: CASSVGWQDYEQYF; CDR3nt: TGCGCCAGCAGCGTAGGCTGGCAGGACTACGAGCAGTACTTC
j_gene: TRBJ2-6; d_gene: .; v_gene: TRBV12-2; abundance: .; CDR3aa: CASRLAHLGGRSGANVLTF; CDR3nt: TGTGCAAGTCGCTTAGCCCACCTCGGAGGGCGTTCTGGGGCCAACGTCCTGACTTTC
j_gene: TRBJ1-4; d_gene: .; v_gene: TRBV7-6; abundance: once; CDR3aa: CASSSVRREKLFF; CDR3nt: TGTGCCAGCAGCTCCGTCAGGCGAGAAAAACTGTTTTTT
j_gene: TRBJ2-7; d_gene: .; v_gene: TRBV7-9; abundance: .; CDR3aa: CASGLRGEQYF; CDR3nt: TGTGCCAGCGGTCTTCGGGGCGAGCAGTACTTC
j_gene: TRBJ2-1; d_gene: .; v_gene: TRBV19; abundance: .; CDR3aa: CASSPYGVSSYNEQFF; CDR3nt: TGTGCCAGTAGTCCCTACGGGGTCAGCTCCTACAATGAGCAGTTCTTC
j_gene: TRBJ1-2; d_gene: .; v_gene: TRBV18; abundance: .; CDR3aa: CASSLQQGFDYGYTF; CDR3nt: TGTGCCAGCTCACTACAACAGGGATTCGACTATGGCTACACCTTC
j_gene: TRBJ2-7; d_gene: TRBD1; v_gene: TRBV5-6; abundance: .; CDR3aa: CASSLGTGPYEQYF; CDR3nt: TGTGCCAGCAGCTTGGGGACAGGGCCATACGAGCAGTACTTC
j_gene: TRBJ2-2; d_gene: .; v_gene: TRBV6-1; abundance: .; CDR3aa: CASSERRGTGELFF; CDR3nt: TGTGCCAGCAGTGAAAGAAGGGGGACCGGGGAGCTGTTTTTT
j_gene: TRBJ2-1; d_gene: TRBD2; v_gene: TRBV6-4; abundance: .; CDR3aa: CASSEGGRLYNEQFF; CDR3nt: TGTGCCAGCAGTGAAGGCGGGAGGCTCTACAATGAGCAGTTCTTC
j_gene: TRBJ2-7; d_gene: TRBD2; v_gene: TRBV2; abundance: once; CDR3aa: CASSLGGGEPYEQYF; CDR3nt: TGTGCCAGCAGCCTTGGCGGGGGGGAGCCCTACGAGCAGTACTTC
j_gene: TRBJ2-2; d_gene: TRBD1; v_gene: TRBV11-2; abundance: .; CDR3aa: CASSLEGQATGELFF; CDR3nt: TGTGCCAGCAGCTTAGAGGGACAGGCAACCGGGGAGCTGTTTTTT